A single sample gave rise to the 13 T cell receptor beta chains below, sequenced in a study of cytomegalovirus exposure and HLA in healthy donors. Researchers ran the PCR with 60 Vbeta and 13 Jbeta primers. Assay: immunoSEQ multiplex PCR; the TCRdb copy retains only in-frame clones and omits some. The sample contains roughly 150,000 clones, 70% of which appear only once. The sequencing sample was made of PBMCs. Source of these receptors: a woman in her twenties or thirties in good health and CMV-seronegative.

This clone was seen a few times. The DNA for the CDR3 is TGTGCCAGCAGCTTGGGCCACACAACCCCAATTTCACCCCTCCACTTT. This codes for CASSLGHTTPISPLHF. The chain combines TRBV5-6 with TRBJ1-6; D unclear. Trimming shortened V by 0 bases and J by 9 bases, and 16 bases separated the two germline ends. The CDR3 runs to 16 residues. Germline V gene lookup returns CDR1 SGHDT and CDR2 YYEEEE.

V gene TRBV11-2 combines with J gene TRBJ1-3; TRBD1 matches at 8 bases. Per germline, CDR1 SGHAT and CDR2 FQNNGV. The CDR3 sequence is 15 residues long. The V segment lost 1 base and the J segment 4 bases; nucleotides outside the gene matches: 3. The CDR3 DNA follows: TGTGCCAGCAGCTTAGGGACAGGGCCCGGAAACACCATATATTTT. Protein: CASSLGTGPGNTIYF.

The V and J genes are TRBV5-1 and TRBJ2-1; 8 bases match TRBD1. There are 19 residues in the CDR3. CDR1 and CDR2 from the germline V gene are SGHRS and YFSETQ. Trimming took 4 bases from V and 0 from J; bases not matched to a gene: 15. The CDR3 here is CASSPRTGIAWSSYNEQFF. In DNA, the CDR3 is TGCGCCAGCAGCCCCAGGACAGGGATAGCCTGGAGCTCCTACAATGAGCAGTTCTTC.

The CDR3 nucleotides are TGTGCCAGCAGCTCCACAATGGTGAACACTGAAGCTTTCTTT. Its protein product is CASSSTMVNTEAFF. This chain uses TRBV11-2 with TRBJ1-1, with D unresolved. V dropped 4 bases and J dropped 0 bases, with 9 bases sitting between them. There are 14 residues in the CDR3. The V gene's germline CDR1 is SGHAT and CDR2 FQNNGV. Filled out from reference TRBV11-2 and TRBJ1-1, the complete variable domain reads EAGVAQSPRYKIIEKRQSVAFWCNPISGHATLYWYQQILGQGPKLLIQFQNNGVVDDSQLPKDRFSAERLKGVDSTLKIQPAKLEDSAVYLCASSSTMVNTEAFFGQGTRLTVV.

The V call is TRBV18, the J call TRBJ1-5; 12 bases agree with TRBD1. CDR3 length: 15 residues. CDR1 is KGHSH, CDR2 LQKENI, per germline. J gave up 7 bases and V 0 bases, and 1 base lay outside the gene matches. The CDR3 here is CASSPPGTGGQPQHF. The CDR3 DNA follows: TGTGCCAGCTCACCACCGGGGACAGGGGGCCAGCCCCAGCATTTT.

The sample holds a few counts of this clone. CDR3 residues: CASSPDSTSYEQYF. The CDR3 DNA is TGCGCCAGCAGTCCGGACAGTACCTCTTACGAGCAGTACTTC. The V call is TRBV5-1, the J call TRBJ2-7, with a possible D match to TRBD1 (6 bases). The V gene lost 5 bases and the J gene lost 4 bases, with 16 bases spanning the gap. Germline-derived CDR1 and CDR2 are SGHRS and YFSETQ. This CDR3 has 14 residues.

In its sample, this clone was seen once. V is TRBV7-8 and J is TRBJ2-1; TRBD2 matches at 9 bases. V trimming: 3 bases; J trimming: 9 bases; junction bases outside the gene matches: 9. The CDR3 length is 15 residues. Germline CDR1 and CDR2: SGHVS and FQNEAQ. CDR3 bases: TGTGCCAGCAGCTTTGATGGCGGGAGGGCCCGTGAGCAGTTCTTC. It specifies CASSFDGGRAREQFF.

The V gene is TRBV18, the J gene TRBJ1-3; D is possibly TRBD1 (5 bases). This CDR3 spans 14 amino acids. Trimming left V 2 bases short and J 4 bases short, with 9 bases between. Germline V gene data show CDR1 as KGHSH and CDR2 as LQKENI. Here the CDR3 reads CASSPWGEGNTIYF. The CDR3 DNA follows: TGTGCCAGCTCACCATGGGGGGAAGGAAACACCATATATTTT.

The chain joins TRBV5-4 to TRBJ1-2; TRBD1 is a possible D gene (6 bases). V lost 3 bases and J 5 bases, leaving 11 bases between the germline ends. This CDR3 comprises 13 residues. Germline V gene sequence: CDR1 SGHNT, CDR2 YYREEE (reference sequence). The CDR3 sequence: CASSYGQLYGYTF. In nucleotides, the CDR3 is TGTGCCAGCAGCTATGGACAGTTATATGGCTACACCTTC. Using reference TRBV5-4 and TRBJ1-2 for the parts outside the CDR3, the full variable domain is ETGVTQSPTHLIKTRGQQVTLRCSSQSGHNTVSWYQQALGQGPQFIFQYYREEENGRGNFPPRFSGLQFPNYSSELNVNALELDDSALYLCASSYGQLYGYTFGSGTRLTVV.

V and J are TRBV6-5 and TRBJ2-1; 9 bases map to TRBD2. The CDR3 extends over 15 amino acids. V lost 4 bases to trimming and J lost 4 bases; unmatched junction nucleotides: 5. Germline CDR1 is MNHEY and CDR2 is SVGAGI. This CDR3 reads CASSWTSAVYNEQFF. CDR3 nucleotide sequence: TGTGCCAGCAGTTGGACTAGCGCCGTATACAATGAGCAGTTCTTC.

For the CDR3, the DNA is TGTGCCAGCAGCCACCCGGGACAGGGGGGAAACACCATATATTTT. Its protein is CASSHPGQGGNTIYF. The rearrangement links TRBV6-5 to TRBJ1-3; 10 bases match TRBD1. Germline V gene lookup returns CDR1 MNHEY and CDR2 SVGAGI. The CDR3 runs to 15 residues. V lost 6 bases and J lost 4; bases outside the gene matches: 6.

The chain uses TRBV19 and TRBJ1-2; D ambiguous. The CDR3 covers 16 residues. V lost 5 bases to trimming and J lost 2 bases, with 18 bases between them. Germline CDR1 reads LNHDA; CDR2 reads SQIVND (reference sequence). CDR3 residues: CASSPILRVPNYGYTF. The CDR3 DNA follows: TGTGCCAGTAGTCCCATCCTGAGGGTCCCCAACTATGGCTACACCTTC.

The chain recombines TRBV10-1 with TRBJ1-1, with D uncertain. Trimming removed 6 bases at V and 0 bases at J, with 14 bases between. In germline, CDR1 is WNHNN, CDR2 SYGVQD (reference sequence). CDR3 length: 15 amino acids. The chain's CDR3 is CASSGRGTMNTEAFF. DNA of the CDR3: TGCGCCAGCAGCGGCCGGGGTACGATGAACACTGAAGCTTTCTTT.